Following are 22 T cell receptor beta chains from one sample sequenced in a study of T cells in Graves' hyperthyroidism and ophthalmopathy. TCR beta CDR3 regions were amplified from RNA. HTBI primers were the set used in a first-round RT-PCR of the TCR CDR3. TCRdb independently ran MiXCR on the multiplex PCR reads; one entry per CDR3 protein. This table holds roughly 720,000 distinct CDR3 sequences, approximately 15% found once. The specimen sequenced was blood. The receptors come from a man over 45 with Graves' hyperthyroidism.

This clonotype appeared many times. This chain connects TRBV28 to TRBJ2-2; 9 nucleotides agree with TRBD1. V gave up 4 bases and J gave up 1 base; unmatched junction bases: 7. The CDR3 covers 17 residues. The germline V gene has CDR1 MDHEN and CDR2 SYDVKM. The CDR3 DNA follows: TGTGCCAGCAGTTATCCGCCGGGACAGGGGAACACCGGGGAGCTGTTTTTT. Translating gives CASSYPPGQGNTGELFF.

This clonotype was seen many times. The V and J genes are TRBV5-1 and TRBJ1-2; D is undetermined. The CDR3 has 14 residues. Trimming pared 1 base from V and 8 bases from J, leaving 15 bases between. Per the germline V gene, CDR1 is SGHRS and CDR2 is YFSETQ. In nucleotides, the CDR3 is TGCGCCAGCAGCTTGAACGGGGAATCCGGAGGCTACACCTTC. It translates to CASSLNGESGGYTF.

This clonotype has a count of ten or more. CDR3 loop: CASSLGGAENYNEQFF. CDR3 coding DNA: TGTGCCAGCAGTTTGGGGGGGGCAGAAAATTACAATGAGCAGTTCTTC. The V call is TRBV12-3 or TRBV12-4, the J call TRBJ2-1, with a tentative D call TRBD2 (7 bases). The V end lost 3 bases, the J end lost 4 bases, and 16 bases lay between the germline ends. The CDR3 sequence is 16 residues long.

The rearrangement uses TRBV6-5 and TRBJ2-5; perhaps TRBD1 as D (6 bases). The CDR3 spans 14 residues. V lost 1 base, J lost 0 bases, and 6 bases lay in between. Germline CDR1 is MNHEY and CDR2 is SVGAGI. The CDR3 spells CASSYWDNQETQYF. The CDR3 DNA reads TGTGCCAGCAGTTACTGGGACAACCAAGAGACCCAGTACTTC.

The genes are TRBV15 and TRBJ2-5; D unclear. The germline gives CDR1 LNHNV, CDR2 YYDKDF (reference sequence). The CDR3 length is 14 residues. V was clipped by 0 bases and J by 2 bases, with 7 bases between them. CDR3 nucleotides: TGTGCCACCAGCAGAGATCTGGGGCAAGAGACCCAGTACTTC. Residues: CATSRDLGQETQYF.

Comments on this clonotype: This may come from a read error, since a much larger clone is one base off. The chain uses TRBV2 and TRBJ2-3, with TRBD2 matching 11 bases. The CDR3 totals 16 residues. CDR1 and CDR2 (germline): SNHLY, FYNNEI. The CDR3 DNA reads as TGTGCCAGCAGACCCGGGACTAGCGGCGGTACAGATACGCAGTGTTTT. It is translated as CASRPGTSGGTDTQCF.

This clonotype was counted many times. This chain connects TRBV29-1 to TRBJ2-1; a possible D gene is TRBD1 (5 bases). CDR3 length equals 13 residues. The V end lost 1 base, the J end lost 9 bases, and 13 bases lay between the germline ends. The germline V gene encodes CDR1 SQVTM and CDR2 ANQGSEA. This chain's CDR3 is CSVEGHLRGEQFF. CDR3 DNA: TGCAGCGTTGAAGGCCACCTTAGGGGTGAGCAGTTCTTC.

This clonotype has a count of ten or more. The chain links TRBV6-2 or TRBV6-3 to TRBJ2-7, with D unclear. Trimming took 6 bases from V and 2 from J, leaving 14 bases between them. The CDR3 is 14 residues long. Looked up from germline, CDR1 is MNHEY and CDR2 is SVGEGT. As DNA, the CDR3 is TGTGCCAGCAGATCCCCCGGTGTTCCCTACGAGCAGTACTTC. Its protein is CASRSPGVPYEQYF.

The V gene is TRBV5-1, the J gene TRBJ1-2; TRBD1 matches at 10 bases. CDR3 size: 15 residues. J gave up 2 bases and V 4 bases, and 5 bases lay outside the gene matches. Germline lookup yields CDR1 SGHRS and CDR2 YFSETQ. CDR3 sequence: CASSAEGQGNYGYTF. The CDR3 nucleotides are TGCGCCAGCAGCGCGGAGGGACAGGGGAACTATGGCTACACCTTC. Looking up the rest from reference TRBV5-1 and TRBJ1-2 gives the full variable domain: KAGVTQTPRYLIKTRGQQVTLSCSPISGHRSVSWYQQTPGQGLQFLFEYFSETQRNKGNFPGRFSGRQFSNSRSEMNVSTLELGDSALYLCASSAEGQGNYGYTFGSGTRLTVV.

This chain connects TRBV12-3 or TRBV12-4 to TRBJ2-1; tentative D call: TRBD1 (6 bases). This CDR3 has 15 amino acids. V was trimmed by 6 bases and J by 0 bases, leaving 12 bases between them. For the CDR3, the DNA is TGTGCCAGCAGATGGGGCAGGGGCTCCTACAATGAGCAGTTCTTC. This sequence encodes CASRWGRGSYNEQFF.

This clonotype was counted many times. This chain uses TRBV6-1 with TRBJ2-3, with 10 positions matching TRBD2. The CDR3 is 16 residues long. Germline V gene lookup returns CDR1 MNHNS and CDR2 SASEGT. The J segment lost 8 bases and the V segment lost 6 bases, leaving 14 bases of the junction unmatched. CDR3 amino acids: CASRPERVAGGGTQYF. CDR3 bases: TGTGCCAGCAGACCTGAGAGGGTAGCGGGAGGTGGTACGCAGTATTTT.

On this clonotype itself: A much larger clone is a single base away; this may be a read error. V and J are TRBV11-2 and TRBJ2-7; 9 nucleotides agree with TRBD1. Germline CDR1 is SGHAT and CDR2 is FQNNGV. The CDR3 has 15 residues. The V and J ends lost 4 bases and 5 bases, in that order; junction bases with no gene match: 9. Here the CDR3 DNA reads TGTGCCAGCAGCTGGGTTTCGACAGGGGGAGACGAGCAGTACTTC. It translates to CASSWVSTGGDEQYF.

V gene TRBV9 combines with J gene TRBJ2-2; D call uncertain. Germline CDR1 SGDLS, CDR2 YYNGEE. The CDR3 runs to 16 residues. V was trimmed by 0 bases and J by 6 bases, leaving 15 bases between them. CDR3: CASSVDPGPRAGELFF. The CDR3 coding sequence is TGTGCCAGCAGCGTAGACCCCGGGCCTAGGGCCGGGGAGCTGTTTTTT.

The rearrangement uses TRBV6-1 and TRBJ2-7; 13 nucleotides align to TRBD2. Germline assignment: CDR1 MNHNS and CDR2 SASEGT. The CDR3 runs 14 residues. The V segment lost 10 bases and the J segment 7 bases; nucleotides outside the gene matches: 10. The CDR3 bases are TGTGCCACCATCGGACTAGCGGGAGCTGGGGAGCAGTACTTC. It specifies CATIGLAGAGEQYF.

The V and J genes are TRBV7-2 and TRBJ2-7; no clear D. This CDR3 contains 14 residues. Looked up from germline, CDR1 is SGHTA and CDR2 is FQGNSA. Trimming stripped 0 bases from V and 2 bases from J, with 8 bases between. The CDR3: CASSLARLAYEQYF. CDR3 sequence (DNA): TGTGCCAGCAGCTTAGCCAGGTTAGCCTACGAGCAGTACTTC.

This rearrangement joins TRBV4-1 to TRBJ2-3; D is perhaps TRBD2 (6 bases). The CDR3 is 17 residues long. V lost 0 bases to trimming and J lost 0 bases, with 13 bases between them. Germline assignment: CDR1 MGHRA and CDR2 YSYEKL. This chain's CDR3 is CASSQDARGLSTDTQYF. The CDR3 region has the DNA TGCGCCAGCAGCCAAGATGCGCGGGGACTGAGCACAGATACGCAGTATTTT.

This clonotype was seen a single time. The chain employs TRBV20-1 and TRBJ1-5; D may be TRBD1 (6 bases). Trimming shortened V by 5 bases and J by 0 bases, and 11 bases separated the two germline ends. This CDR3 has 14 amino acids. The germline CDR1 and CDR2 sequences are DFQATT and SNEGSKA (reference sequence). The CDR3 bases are TGCAGTGCTGTAGCGGGACATAGCAATCAGCCCCAGCATTTT. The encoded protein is CSAVAGHSNQPQHF.

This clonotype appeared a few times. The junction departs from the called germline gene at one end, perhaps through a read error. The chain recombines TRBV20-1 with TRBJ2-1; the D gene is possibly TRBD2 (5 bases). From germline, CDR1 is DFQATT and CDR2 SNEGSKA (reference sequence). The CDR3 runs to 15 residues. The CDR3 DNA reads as TGCGGTGCTAGAGGTGGGAGTGGCTCCTACAATGAGCAGTTCTTC. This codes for CGARGGSGSYNEQFF.

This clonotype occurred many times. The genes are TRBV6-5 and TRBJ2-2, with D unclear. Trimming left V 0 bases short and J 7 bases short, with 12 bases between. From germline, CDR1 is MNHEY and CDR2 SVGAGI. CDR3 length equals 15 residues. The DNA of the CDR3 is TGTGCCAGCAGTTACTCAATTACTTGGGGCGGGGAGCTGTTTTTT. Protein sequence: CASSYSITWGGELFF.

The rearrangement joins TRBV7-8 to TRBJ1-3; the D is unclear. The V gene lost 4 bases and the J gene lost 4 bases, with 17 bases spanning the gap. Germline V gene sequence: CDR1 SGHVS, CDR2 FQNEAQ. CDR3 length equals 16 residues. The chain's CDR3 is CASSSKELAWGNTIYF. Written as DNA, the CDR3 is TGTGCCAGCAGCTCAAAAGAACTCGCATGGGGAAACACCATATATTTT.

The CDR3 spells CASTPGDYNEQFF. CDR3 in DNA: TGTGCCAGCACTCCGGGGGACTACAATGAGCAGTTCTTC. This chain links TRBV28 with TRBJ2-1; the D gene is possibly TRBD2 (6 bases). V was shortened by 7 bases and J by 3 bases, with 10 bases between the two germline ends. This CDR3 has 13 residues. Germline values: CDR1 MDHEN, CDR2 SYDVKM.

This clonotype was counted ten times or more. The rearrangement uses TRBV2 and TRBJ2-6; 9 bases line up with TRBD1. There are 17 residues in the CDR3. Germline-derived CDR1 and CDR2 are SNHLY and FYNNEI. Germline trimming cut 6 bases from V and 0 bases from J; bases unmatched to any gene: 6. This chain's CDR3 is CASSAGTGISGANVLTF. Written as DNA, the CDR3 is TGTGCCAGCAGCGCCGGGACAGGGATCTCTGGGGCCAACGTCCTGACTTTC.